This T cell receptor beta chain was sequenced during a study of OX40 agonist ivuxolimab in advanced cancers. Overall study context: Prior anti-PD-1, anti-PD-L1 or anti-CTLA-4 therapy was allowed; around 40% had some.

Produced via immunoSEQ multiplex PCR; TCRdb's table is partial and in-frame only. The table shows about 58,000 clones, with roughly 86% occurring only once. CDR3 length equals 13 residues. CDR1 and CDR2 (germline): SGHNT, YYREEE (reference sequence). The V end was cut by 0 bases, the J end by 2 bases, with 6 bases between. Sample: CD4+ or CD8+ T cells sorted from blood, taken in a trial of the OX40 agonist ivuxolimab. This sequence joins TRBV5-4 and TRBJ2-7; D call uncertain. This TCR derives from an adult with an advanced solid tumor such as melanoma, head and neck, liver or kidney cancer. CDR3 bases: TGTGCCAGCAGCTTGGAGCCCCCCTACGAGCAGTACTTC. It is translated as CASSLEPPYEQYF.